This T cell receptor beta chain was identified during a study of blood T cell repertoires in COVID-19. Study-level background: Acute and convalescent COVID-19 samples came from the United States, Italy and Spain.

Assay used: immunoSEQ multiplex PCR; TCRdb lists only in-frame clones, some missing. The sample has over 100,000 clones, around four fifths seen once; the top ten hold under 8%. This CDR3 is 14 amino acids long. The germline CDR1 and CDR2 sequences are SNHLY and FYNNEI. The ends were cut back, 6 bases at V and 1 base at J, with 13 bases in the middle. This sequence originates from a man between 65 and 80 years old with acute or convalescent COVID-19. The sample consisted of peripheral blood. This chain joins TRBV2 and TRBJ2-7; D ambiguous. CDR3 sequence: CASRERPASYEQYF. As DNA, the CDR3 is TGTGCCAGCAGAGAAAGGCCAGCGTCCTACGAGCAGTACTTC.